A selection of T cell receptor beta chains follows, all from one sample in a study of shared clonotypes between healthy human individuals. Sequencing was performed with immunoSEQ multiplex PCR; in TCRdb, only in-frame clones are kept and a portion is missing. The sample includes approximately 2,000,000 clones, just under 95% of them seen just once. Material for sequencing was naive CD8+ T cells from PBMCs. Receptors originate from a man aged 18 to 30 in good health. Some clones in this sample may be carry-over from other donors' samples. The CDR3 runs from the conserved cysteine through the conserved F or W. A D gene is named only where the DNA matches it firmly. Expanded clones are given a class, and other clones once, few, many or no size at all.

clone size: NA
D gene: TRBD1
J gene: TRBJ2-1
V gene: TRBV6-4
CDR3 DNA: TGTGCCAGCAGTGACTCAACAGGGGGTTACAATGAGCAGTTCTTC
CDR3 protein: CASSDSTGGYNEQFF

clone size: NA
D gene: TRBD2
J gene: TRBJ2-7
V gene: TRBV6-5
CDR3 DNA: TGTGCCAGCAGACCCGGGACTAGCGGGAGTGGCGAGCAGTACTTC
CDR3 protein: CASRPGTSGSGEQYF

clone size: NA
D gene: NA
J gene: TRBJ1-5
V gene: TRBV27
CDR3 DNA: TGTGCCAGCAGTTTACAGGGTCGACAGCCCCAGCATTTT
CDR3 protein: CASSLQGRQPQHF

clone size: once
D gene: NA
J gene: TRBJ2-5
V gene: TRBV5-1
CDR3 DNA: TGCGCCAGCGGTATAGGCGACCTTCCAGGGGAGACCCAGTACTTC
CDR3 protein: CASGIGDLPGETQYF

clone size: NA
D gene: NA
J gene: TRBJ2-7
V gene: TRBV9
CDR3 DNA: TGTGCCAGCAGCGTAGGATTAGGCGAGCAGTACTTC
CDR3 protein: CASSVGLGEQYF

clone size: NA
D gene: NA
J gene: TRBJ2-5
V gene: TRBV21-1
CDR3 DNA: TGTGCCAGCAGCAAAGGTGCGCGGGACAGGGAAGGAGGTGAGACCCAGTACTTC
CDR3 protein: CASSKGARDREGGETQYF

clone size: NA
D gene: NA
J gene: TRBJ2-7
V gene: TRBV27
CDR3 DNA: TGTGCCAGCAGGACTCTTGGGGGGTACTCCTACGAGCAGTACTTC
CDR3 protein: CASRTLGGYSYEQYF

clone size: NA
D gene: NA
J gene: TRBJ2-3
V gene: TRBV14
CDR3 DNA: TGTGCCAGCAGCCAACTCATGGGCACAGATACGCAGTATTTT
CDR3 protein: CASSQLMGTDTQYF

clone size: NA
D gene: NA
J gene: TRBJ2-2
V gene: TRBV29-1
CDR3 DNA: TGCAGCGTCCTCTGGCACGTCAACACCGGGGAGCTGTTTTTT
CDR3 protein: CSVLWHVNTGELFF

clone size: NA
D gene: TRBD2
J gene: TRBJ2-7
V gene: TRBV27
CDR3 DNA: TGTGCCAGCAGTTTAGCGGGAGGACCCCCTGACGAGCAGTACTTC
CDR3 protein: CASSLAGGPPDEQYF

clone size: once
D gene: NA
J gene: TRBJ1-2
V gene: TRBV11-1
CDR3 DNA: TGTGCCAGCAGCGGGGACGAAGCTACGTATGGCTACACCTTC
CDR3 protein: CASSGDEATYGYTF

clone size: NA
D gene: TRBD2
J gene: TRBJ2-2
V gene: TRBV13
CDR3 DNA: TGTGCCAGCACCTATAGACTAGCGGGAAACACCGGGGAGCTGTTTTTT
CDR3 protein: CASTYRLAGNTGELFF

clone size: NA
D gene: NA
J gene: TRBJ2-1
V gene: TRBV5-1
CDR3 DNA: TGCGCCAGCAGCCTTTTGGACAGCCTGATCTACAATGAGCAGTTCTTC
CDR3 protein: CASSLLDSLIYNEQFF

clone size: NA
D gene: NA
J gene: TRBJ2-7
V gene: TRBV27
CDR3 DNA: TGTGCCAGCAGTTTTGGTAGCCTCCCCTCCTACGAGCAGTACTTC
CDR3 protein: CASSFGSLPSYEQYF

clone size: NA
D gene: TRBD1
J gene: TRBJ1-1
V gene: TRBV10-2
CDR3 DNA: TGCGCCAGCAGTGGACAGGGGGGACGCACTGAAGCTTTCTTT
CDR3 protein: CASSGQGGRTEAFF

clone size: NA
D gene: NA
J gene: TRBJ2-3
V gene: TRBV7-8
CDR3 DNA: TGTGCCAGCAGCTTATACGGTCGAACAGATACGCAGTATTTT
CDR3 protein: CASSLYGRTDTQYF

clone size: NA
D gene: NA
J gene: TRBJ2-7
V gene: TRBV2
CDR3 DNA: TGTGCCAGCAGTGAACGGTATGGGTCCTACGAGCAGTACTTC
CDR3 protein: CASSERYGSYEQYF

clone size: NA
D gene: NA
J gene: TRBJ2-1
V gene: TRBV9
CDR3 DNA: TGTGCCAGCAGCGCCCACGTCGGGCTTTCCAATGAGCAGTTCTTC
CDR3 protein: CASSAHVGLSNEQFF

clone size: NA
D gene: NA
J gene: TRBJ2-7
V gene: TRBV11-3
CDR3 DNA: TGTGCCAGCAGCCCCGGGGCGGCCTACGAGCAGTACTTC
CDR3 protein: CASSPGAAYEQYF